The sequence of this T cell receptor beta chain was determined in a study of T cell clonality in common variable immunodeficiency. This clone was recorded at least ten times. Its antigen is not known. Coverage ceases 3 residues before the CDR3 finishes, and the germline J gene fills in the end. Study results and caveats: In common variable immunodeficiency, TCR beta chains reportedly carried fewer deletions and N-nucleotide insertions.

The CDR3 consists of 16 residues. The V and J ends lost 6 bases and 5 bases, in that order; junction bases with no gene match: 14. Germline CDR1 is MNHEY and CDR2 is SVGEGT. Each donor provided about 5 to 8.5 ml of heparinized whole blood. The repertoire was sequenced with immunoSEQ multiplex PCR; TCRdb's copy has only in-frame clones and lacks some. The profile covers about 74,000 clones, none occurring a single time. This clonotype was obtained from a person aged 18-70 years in good health. Sequencing was done on a sample of peripheral blood mononuclear cells. The chain is built from TRBV6-2 or TRBV6-3 and TRBJ2-7; 9 bases are shared with TRBD2. The sequenced CDR3 bases are TGTGCCAGCAGACCGCTAGCGGGAATGGTTGTCCACGAG. Amino acids: CASRPLAGMVVHE. In full, the CDR3 is CASRPLAGMVVHEQYF.